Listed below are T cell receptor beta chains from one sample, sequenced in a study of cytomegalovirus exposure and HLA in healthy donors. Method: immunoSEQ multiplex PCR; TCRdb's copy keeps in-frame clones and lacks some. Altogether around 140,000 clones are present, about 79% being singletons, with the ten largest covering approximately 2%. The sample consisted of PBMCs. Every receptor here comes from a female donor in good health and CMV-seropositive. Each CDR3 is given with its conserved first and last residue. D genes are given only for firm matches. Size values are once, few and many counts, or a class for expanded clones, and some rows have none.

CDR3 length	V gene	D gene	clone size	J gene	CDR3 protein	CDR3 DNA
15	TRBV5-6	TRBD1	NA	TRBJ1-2	CASSRASGGSYGYTF	TGTGCCAGCAGCCGCGCGTCAGGGGGATCCTATGGCTACACCTTC
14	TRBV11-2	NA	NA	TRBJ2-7	CASSLGRGVYEQYF	TGTGCCAGCAGCTTAGGCAGGGGGGTCTACGAGCAGTACTTC
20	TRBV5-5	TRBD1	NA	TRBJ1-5	CASSLKNRDRGRGENQPQHF	TGTGCCAGCAGCTTAAAAAACCGGGACAGGGGACGAGGCGAAAATCAGCCCCAGCATTTT
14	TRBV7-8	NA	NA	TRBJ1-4	CASSLDTTNEKLFF	TGTGCCAGCAGCTTAGATACAACTAATGAAAAACTGTTTTTT
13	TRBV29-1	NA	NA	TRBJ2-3	CSVEWQGGGSQYF	TGCAGCGTTGAATGGCAGGGGGGCGGGTCGCAGTATTTT
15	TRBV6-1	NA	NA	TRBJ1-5	CASRTGQPSNQPQHF	TGTGCCAGCAGGACCGGACAGCCCAGCAATCAGCCCCAGCATTTT
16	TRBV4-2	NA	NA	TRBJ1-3	CASSQSPTDSGNTIYF	TGTGCCAGCAGCCAATCACCTACAGATTCTGGAAACACCATATATTTT
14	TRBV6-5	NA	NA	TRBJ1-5	CASKNRVGNQPQHF	TGTGCCAGCAAGAACAGGGTCGGCAATCAGCCCCAGCATTTT
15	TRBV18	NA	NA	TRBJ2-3	CASSPRVVGTDTQYF	TGTGCCAGCTCACCACGAGTAGTGGGCACAGATACGCAGTATTTT
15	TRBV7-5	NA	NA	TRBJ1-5	CARSFWDRGNQPQHF	TGTGCCAGAAGCTTTTGGGACAGGGGCAATCAGCCCCAGCATTTT
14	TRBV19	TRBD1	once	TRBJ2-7	CASSMGQGVYEQYF	TGTGCCAGTAGTATGGGACAGGGAGTCTACGAGCAGTACTTC
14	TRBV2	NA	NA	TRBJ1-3	CASSEQGPGNTIYF	TGTGCCAGCAGTGAACAGGGCCCTGGAAACACCATATATTTT
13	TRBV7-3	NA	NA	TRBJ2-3	CASSSGTSDTQYF	TGTGCCAGCAGTTCTGGGACTTCAGATACGCAGTATTTT
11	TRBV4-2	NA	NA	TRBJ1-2	CASSQGSGYTF	TGTGCCAGCAGCCAGGGGAGTGGCTACACCTTC
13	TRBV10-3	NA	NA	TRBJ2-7	CAITESGTYEQYF	TGTGCCATCACTGAGAGCGGAACCTACGAGCAGTACTTC
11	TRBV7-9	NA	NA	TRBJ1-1	CASSFAAEAFF	TGTGCCAGCAGCTTTGCAGCTGAAGCTTTCTTT
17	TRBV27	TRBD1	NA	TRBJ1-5	CASSLYRDRWGNQPQHF	TGTGCCAGCAGTCTATATAGGGACAGGTGGGGCAATCAGCCCCAGCATTTT
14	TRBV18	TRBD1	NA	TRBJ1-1	CASLPGQVNTEAFF	TGTGCCAGCTTGCCGGGACAGGTTAACACTGAAGCTTTCTTT
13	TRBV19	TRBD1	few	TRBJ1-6	CASSPQGDSPLHF	TGTGCCAGTAGCCCACAGGGGGATTCACCCCTCCACTTT
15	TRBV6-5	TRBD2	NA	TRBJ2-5	CASSYLASGKETQYF	TGTGCCAGCAGTTACCTGGCTAGCGGGAAAGAGACCCAGTACTTC
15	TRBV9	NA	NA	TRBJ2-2	CASSGGLPNTGELFF	TGTGCCAGCAGCGGGGGACTTCCTAACACCGGGGAGCTGTTTTTT
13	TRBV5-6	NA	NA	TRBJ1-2	CASSSGNHYGYTF	TGTGCCAGCAGCTCGGGGAATCACTATGGCTACACCTTC
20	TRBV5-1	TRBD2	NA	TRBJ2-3	CASSLGAGTSGIGRADTQYF	TGCGCCAGCAGCTTGGGGGCCGGGACTAGCGGGATCGGGCGAGCAGATACGCAGTATTTT
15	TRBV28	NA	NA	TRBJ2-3	CASSSTSRVLDTQYF	TGTGCCAGCAGTTCAACCTCCCGAGTGCTAGATACGCAGTATTTT
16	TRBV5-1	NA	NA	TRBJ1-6	CASSTDISSYNSPLHF	TGCGCCAGCAGTACCGATATCAGCTCCTATAATTCACCCCTCCACTTT
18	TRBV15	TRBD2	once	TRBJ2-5	CATSPSRTSGRAQETQYF	TGTGCCACCAGCCCATCACGGACTAGCGGGAGGGCTCAAGAGACCCAGTACTTC
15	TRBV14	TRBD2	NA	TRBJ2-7	CASSQVGSGGGEQYF	TGTGCCAGCAGCCAAGTGGGAAGCGGCGGGGGTGAGCAGTACTTC
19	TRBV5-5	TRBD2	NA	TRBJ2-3	CASSWRTSATRTSTDTQYF	TGTGCCAGCAGCTGGAGGACTAGCGCAACCCGTACTAGCACAGATACGCAGTATTTT
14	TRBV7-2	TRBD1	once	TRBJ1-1	CASSPMTGSTEAFF	TGTGCCAGCAGCCCTATGACAGGGTCCACTGAAGCTTTCTTT
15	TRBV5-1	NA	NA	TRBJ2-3	CASSLGQVLTDTQYF	TGCGCCAGCAGCTTGGGACAGGTCCTCACAGATACGCAGTATTTT
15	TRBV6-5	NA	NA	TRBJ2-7	CASKRAPIEGYEQYF	TGTGCCAGCAAGCGGGCCCCCATAGAGGGCTACGAGCAGTACTTC
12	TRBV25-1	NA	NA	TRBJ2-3	CASSVGVDTQYF	TGTGCCAGCAGTGTAGGGGTGGATACGCAGTATTTT
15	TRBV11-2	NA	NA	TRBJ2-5	CASSPALGRQETQYF	TGTGCCAGCAGCCCCGCCCTTGGGCGCCAAGAGACCCAGTACTTC
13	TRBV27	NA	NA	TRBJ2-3	CASSFGPGDTQYF	TGTGCCAGCAGTTTTGGGCCTGGAGATACGCAGTATTTT
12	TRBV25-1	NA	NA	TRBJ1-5	CASSAGNQPQHF	TGTGCCAGCAGTGCAGGGAATCAGCCCCAGCATTTT
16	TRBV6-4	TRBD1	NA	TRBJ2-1	CASISPGTGGSNEQFF	TGTGCCAGCATCTCCCCCGGGACAGGGGGCTCCAATGAGCAGTTCTTC
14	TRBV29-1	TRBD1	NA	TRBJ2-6	CSVGQGSGANVLTF	TGCAGCGTGGGACAGGGATCCGGGGCCAACGTCCTGACTTTC
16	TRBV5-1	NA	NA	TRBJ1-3	CASSLEAASPGNTIYF	TGCGCCAGCAGCTTGGAGGCAGCGTCTCCCGGAAACACCATATATTTT
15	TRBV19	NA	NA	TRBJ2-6	CASSLVGDGANVLTF	TGTGCCAGTAGTTTAGTAGGGGATGGGGCCAACGTCCTGACTTTC
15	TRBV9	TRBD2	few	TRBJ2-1	CASSVSLAGVNEQFF	TGTGCCAGCAGCGTAAGTCTAGCGGGGGTAAATGAGCAGTTCTTC
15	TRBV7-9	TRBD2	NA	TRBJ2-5	CASSHGLAPQETQYF	TGTGCCAGCAGCCACGGACTAGCCCCTCAAGAGACCCAGTACTTC
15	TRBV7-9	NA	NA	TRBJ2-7	CSSSKRGGFSYEQYF	TGTTCCAGCAGCAAAAGGGGGGGATTCTCCTACGAGCAGTACTTC
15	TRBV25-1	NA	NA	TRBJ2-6	CASSRQDSGANVLTF	TGTGCCAGCAGTCGACAAGACTCTGGGGCCAACGTCCTGACTTTC
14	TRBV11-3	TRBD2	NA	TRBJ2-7	CASSPQAGVGEQYF	TGTGCCAGCAGCCCGCAAGCGGGAGTCGGCGAGCAGTACTTC
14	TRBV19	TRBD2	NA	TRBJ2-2	CASSIIGGAGELFF	TGTGCCAGTAGTATCATCGGGGGGGCCGGGGAGCTGTTTTTT
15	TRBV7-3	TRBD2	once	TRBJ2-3	CASSQLSGGPGTQYF	TGTGCCAGCAGCCAGCTTAGCGGGGGCCCCGGTACGCAGTATTTT
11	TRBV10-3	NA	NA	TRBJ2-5	CATRGGETQYF	TGTGCCACCAGGGGGGGGGAGACCCAGTACTTC
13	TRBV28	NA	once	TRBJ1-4	CARTGDANEKLFF	TGTGCCAGAACGGGGGATGCTAATGAAAAACTGTTTTTT
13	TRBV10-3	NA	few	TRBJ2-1	CAISESPQTQQFF	TGTGCCATCAGTGAGTCGCCCCAAACTCAGCAGTTCTTC
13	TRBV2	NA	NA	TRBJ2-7	CASSDRLAYEQYF	TGTGCCAGCAGTGATCGGCTAGCTTACGAGCAGTACTTC
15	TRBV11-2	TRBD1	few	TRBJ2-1	CASSLLTGGGNEQFF	TGTGCCAGCAGCTTACTAACAGGGGGCGGCAATGAGCAGTTCTTC
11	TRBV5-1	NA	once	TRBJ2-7	CASSGEGEQYF	TGCGCCAGCAGTGGAGAGGGCGAGCAGTACTTC